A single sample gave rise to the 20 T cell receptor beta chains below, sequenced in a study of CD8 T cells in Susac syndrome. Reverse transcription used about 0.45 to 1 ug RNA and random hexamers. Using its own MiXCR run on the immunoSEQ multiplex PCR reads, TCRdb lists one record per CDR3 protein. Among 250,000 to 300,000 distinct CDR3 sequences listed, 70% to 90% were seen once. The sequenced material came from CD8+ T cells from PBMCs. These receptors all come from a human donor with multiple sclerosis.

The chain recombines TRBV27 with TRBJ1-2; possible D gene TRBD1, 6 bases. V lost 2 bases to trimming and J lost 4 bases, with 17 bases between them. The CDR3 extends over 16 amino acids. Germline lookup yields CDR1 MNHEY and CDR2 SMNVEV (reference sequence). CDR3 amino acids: CASSLGAGANGYGYTF. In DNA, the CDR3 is TGTGCCAGCAGTTTAGGTGCAGGGGCCAACGGCTATGGCTACACCTTC.

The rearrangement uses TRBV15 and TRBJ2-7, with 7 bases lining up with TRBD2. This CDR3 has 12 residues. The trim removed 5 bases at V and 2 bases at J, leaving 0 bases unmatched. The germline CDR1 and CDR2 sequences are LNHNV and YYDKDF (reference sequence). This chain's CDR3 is CATSGGAYEQYF. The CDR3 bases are TGTGCCACCAGCGGGGGGGCCTACGAGCAGTACTTC.

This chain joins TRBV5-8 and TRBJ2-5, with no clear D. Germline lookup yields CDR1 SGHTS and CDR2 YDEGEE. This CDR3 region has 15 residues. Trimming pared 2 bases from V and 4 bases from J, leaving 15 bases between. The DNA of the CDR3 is TGTGCCAGCAGCTTCGTGACTCCCAAGCGAGAGACCCAGTACTTC. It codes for CASSFVTPKRETQYF.

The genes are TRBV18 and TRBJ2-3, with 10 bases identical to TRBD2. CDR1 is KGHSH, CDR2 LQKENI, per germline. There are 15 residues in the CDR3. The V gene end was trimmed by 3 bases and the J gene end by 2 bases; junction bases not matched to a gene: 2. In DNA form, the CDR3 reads TGTGCCAGCTCACCTCTAGCGGGGGACACAGATACGCAGTATTTT. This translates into CASSPLAGDTDTQYF.

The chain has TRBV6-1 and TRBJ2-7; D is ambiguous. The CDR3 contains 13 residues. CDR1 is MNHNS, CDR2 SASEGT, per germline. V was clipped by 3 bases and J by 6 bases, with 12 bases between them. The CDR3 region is CASSDGRLSEQYF. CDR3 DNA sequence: TGTGCCAGCAGTGATGGCAGGTTAAGCGAGCAGTACTTC.

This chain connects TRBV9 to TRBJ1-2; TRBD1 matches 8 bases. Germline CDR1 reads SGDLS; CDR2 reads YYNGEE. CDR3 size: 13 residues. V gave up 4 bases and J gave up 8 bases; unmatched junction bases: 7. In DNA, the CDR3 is TGTGCCAGCAGCCAGACAGGGGTGTTCGGCTACACCTTC. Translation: CASSQTGVFGYTF.

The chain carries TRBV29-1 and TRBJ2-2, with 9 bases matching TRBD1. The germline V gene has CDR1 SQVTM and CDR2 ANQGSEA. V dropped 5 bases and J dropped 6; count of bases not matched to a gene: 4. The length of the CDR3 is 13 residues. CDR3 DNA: TGCAGCGTTCCACAGGGGGCCGCCGGGGAGCTGTTTTTT. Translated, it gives CSVPQGAAGELFF.

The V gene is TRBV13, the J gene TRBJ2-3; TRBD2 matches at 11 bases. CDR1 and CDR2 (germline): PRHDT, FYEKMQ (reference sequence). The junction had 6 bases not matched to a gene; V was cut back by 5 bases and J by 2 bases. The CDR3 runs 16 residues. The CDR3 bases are TGTGCCAGCAGCGAACAGACTAGCGGGAACACAGATACGCAGTATTTT. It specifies CASSEQTSGNTDTQYF.

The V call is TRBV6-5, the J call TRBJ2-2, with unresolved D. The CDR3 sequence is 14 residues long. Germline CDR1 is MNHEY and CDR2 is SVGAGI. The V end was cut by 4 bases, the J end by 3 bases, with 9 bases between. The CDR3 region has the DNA TGTGCCAGCAGTTTCTCTCCCTACACCGGGGAGCTGTTTTTT. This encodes CASSFSPYTGELFF.

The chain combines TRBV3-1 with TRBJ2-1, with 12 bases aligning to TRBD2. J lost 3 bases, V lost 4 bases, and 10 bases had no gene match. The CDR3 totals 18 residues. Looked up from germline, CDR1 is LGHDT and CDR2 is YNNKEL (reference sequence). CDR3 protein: CASSPGTSGPKNYNEQFF. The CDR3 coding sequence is TGTGCCAGCAGCCCCGGGACTAGCGGGCCGAAAAACTACAATGAGCAGTTCTTC.

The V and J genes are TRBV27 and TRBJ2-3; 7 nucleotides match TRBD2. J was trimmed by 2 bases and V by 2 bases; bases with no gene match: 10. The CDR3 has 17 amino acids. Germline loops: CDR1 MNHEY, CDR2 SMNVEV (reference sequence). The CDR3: CASSLLVGGPATDTQYF. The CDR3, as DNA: TGTGCCAGCAGTTTACTGGTGGGAGGGCCAGCCACAGATACGCAGTATTTT.

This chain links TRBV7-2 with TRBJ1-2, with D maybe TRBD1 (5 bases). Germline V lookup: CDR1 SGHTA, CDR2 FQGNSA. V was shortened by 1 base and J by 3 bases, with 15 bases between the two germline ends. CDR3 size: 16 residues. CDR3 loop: CASSLDWGPGYYGYTF. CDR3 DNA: TGTGCCAGCAGCTTAGACTGGGGCCCAGGGTACTATGGCTACACCTTC.

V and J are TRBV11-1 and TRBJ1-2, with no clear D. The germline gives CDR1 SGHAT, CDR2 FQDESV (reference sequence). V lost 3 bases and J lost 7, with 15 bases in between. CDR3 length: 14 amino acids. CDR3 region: CASSFTGTISGYTF. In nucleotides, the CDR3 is TGTGCCAGCAGCTTTACTGGCACTATATCTGGCTACACCTTC.

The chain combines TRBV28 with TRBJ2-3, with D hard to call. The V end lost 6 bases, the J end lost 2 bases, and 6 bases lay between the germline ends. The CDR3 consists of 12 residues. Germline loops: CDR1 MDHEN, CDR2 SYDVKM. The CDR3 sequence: CASSGFTDTQYF. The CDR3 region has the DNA TGTGCCAGCAGCGGCTTCACAGATACGCAGTATTTT. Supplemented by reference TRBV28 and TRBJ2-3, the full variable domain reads DVKVTQSSRYLVKRTGEKVFLECVQDMDHENMFWYRQDPGLGLRLIYFSYDVKMKEKGDIPEGYSVSREKKERFSLILESASTNQTSMYLCASSGFTDTQYFGPGTRLTVL.

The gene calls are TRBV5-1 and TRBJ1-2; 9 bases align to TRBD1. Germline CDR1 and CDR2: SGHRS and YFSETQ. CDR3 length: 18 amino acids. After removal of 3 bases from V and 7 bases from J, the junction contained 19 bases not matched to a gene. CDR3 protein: CASSSFAGTGPSSPGYTF. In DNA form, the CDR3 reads TGCGCCAGCAGCTCTTTTGCTGGGACAGGGCCTTCATCTCCTGGCTACACCTTC.

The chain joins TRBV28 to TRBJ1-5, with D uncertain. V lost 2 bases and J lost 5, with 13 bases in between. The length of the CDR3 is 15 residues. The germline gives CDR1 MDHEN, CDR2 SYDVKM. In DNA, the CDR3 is TGTGCCAGCAGTTTAGGTAGCAGCAATCATCAGCCCCAGCATTTT. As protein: CASSLGSSNHQPQHF.

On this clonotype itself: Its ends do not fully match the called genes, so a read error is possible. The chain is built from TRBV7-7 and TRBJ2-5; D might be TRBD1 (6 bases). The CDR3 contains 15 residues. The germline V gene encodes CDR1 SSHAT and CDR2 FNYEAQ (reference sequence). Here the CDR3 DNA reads TGTGCTAGCAGCCCCAGGGGCGGAGGATCCAAGACCCAGTACTTC. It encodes CASSPRGGGSKTQYF.

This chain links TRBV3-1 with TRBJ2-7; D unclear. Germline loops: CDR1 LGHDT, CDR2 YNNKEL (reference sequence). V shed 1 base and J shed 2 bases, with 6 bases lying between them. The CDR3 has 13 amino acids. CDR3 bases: TGTGCCAGCAGCCAAGTCAGGACCTACGAGCAGTACTTC. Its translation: CASSQVRTYEQYF.

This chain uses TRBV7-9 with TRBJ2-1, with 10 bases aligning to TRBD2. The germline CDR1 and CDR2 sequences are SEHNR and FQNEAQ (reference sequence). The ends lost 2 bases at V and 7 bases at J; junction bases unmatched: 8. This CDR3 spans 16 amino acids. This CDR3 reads CASSLKTSGEMNEQFF. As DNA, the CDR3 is TGTGCCAGCAGCTTAAAAACTAGCGGGGAGATGAATGAGCAGTTCTTC.

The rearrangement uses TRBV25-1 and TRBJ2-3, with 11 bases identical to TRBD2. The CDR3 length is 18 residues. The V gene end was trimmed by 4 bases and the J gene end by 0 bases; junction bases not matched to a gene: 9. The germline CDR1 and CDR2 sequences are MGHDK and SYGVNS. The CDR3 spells CASSGRAIAGGSTDTQYF. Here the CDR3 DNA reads TGTGCCAGCAGTGGAAGAGCTATAGCGGGAGGGAGCACAGATACGCAGTATTTT.